This T cell receptor beta chain appears in the sequencing data of a study of regulatory T cells in long-lasting Graves disease. Time point indicated: persistent/refractory GD, antithyroid drugs over 5 years with positive TRAb. PBMC RNA was the source of the TCR library. The germline V gene encodes CDR1 SGDLS and CDR2 YYNGEE. Deletions cut 0 bases from V and 4 bases from J, with 10 bases between. The CDR3 length is 14 residues. Through Arm-PCR of CDR3 regions and iRepertoire HTBI primers, TCR beta libraries were built. In TCRdb, the multiplex PCR reads were re-called with MiXCR into one record per CDR3 protein. The profile shows 650,000 to 700,000 distinct CDR3 sequences, approximately 31% of them singletons.

This sequence originates from a female donor with Graves disease. The sample here was peripheral blood mononuclear cells (PBMCs), taken when the disease was refractory, from a patient treated with antithyroid drugs. The chain combines TRBV9 with TRBJ1-2; a possible D gene is TRBD1 (5 bases). CDR3 sequence reads: CASSVGDVGYGYTF. As DNA, the CDR3 is TGTGCCAGCAGCGTAGGGGACGTCGGCTATGGCTACACCTTC.